Listed below are T cell receptor beta chains from one sample, sequenced in a study of T cell responses to AZD1222 COVID-19 vaccine. Using immunoSEQ multiplex PCR, the repertoire was profiled, and TCRdb retains in-frame clones only, with some absent. The profile covers roughly 30,000 clones, with approximately 80% appearing a single time and roughly 4% taken by the ten largest. Sequencing used peripheral blood, obtained 28 days after the second AZD1222 dose. These receptors originate from an adult who received the AZD1222 COVID-19 vaccine. The CDR3 runs from the conserved cysteine through the conserved F or W. D genes are given only for firm matches. Some rows mark clone size as missing; the rest say once, few, many or name a class of expanded clone.

d_gene	abundance	j_gene	v_gene	CDR3aa	CDR3nt
TRBD1	NA	TRBJ1-4	TRBV7-9	CASSRGQEKLFF	TGTGCCAGCAGCCGGGGACAGGAAAAACTGTTTTTT
NA	NA	TRBJ2-3	TRBV19	CASSGSTDTQYF	TGTGCCAGTAGTGGTAGCACAGATACGCAGTATTTT
NA	NA	TRBJ1-1	TRBV6-5	CASTSRDRGPEAFF	TGTGCCAGCACCTCTCGGGATCGGGGACCTGAAGCTTTCTTT
TRBD1	NA	TRBJ1-3	TRBV4-1	CASSGRGLGNTIYF	TGCGCCAGCAGCGGCAGGGGGCTTGGAAACACCATATATTTT
NA	NA	TRBJ1-6	TRBV7-2	CASSYDPGASPLHF	TGTGCCAGCAGCTATGATCCTGGGGCCTCACCCCTCCACTTT
NA	NA	TRBJ1-5	TRBV7-9	CASSLGGTGSQGNQPQHF	TGTGCCAGCAGCTTAGGGGGAACAGGGTCTCAAGGCAATCAGCCCCAGCATTTT
NA	NA	TRBJ1-1	TRBV6-5	CASSYSGVRGNTEAFF	TGTGCCAGCAGTTACAGCGGAGTGAGGGGGAACACTGAAGCTTTCTTT
NA	NA	TRBJ1-2	TRBV7-2	CASSLGGGTYGYTF	TGTGCCAGCAGCTTAGGGGGGGGCACCTATGGCTACACCTTC
TRBD1	NA	TRBJ1-2	TRBV7-9	CASSTPTGKVYGYTF	TGTGCCAGCAGCACGCCGACAGGGAAAGTCTATGGCTACACCTTC
NA	few	TRBJ1-1	TRBV10-3	CAISDEGMRDTEAFF	TGTGCCATCAGTGACGAGGGGATGAGGGACACTGAAGCTTTCTTT
NA	NA	TRBJ1-1	TRBV9	CASSDRDRFPNTEAFF	TGTGCCAGCAGCGACCGCGACCGGTTCCCGAACACTGAAGCTTTCTTT
NA	medium-sized	TRBJ2-5	TRBV5-1	CASSLAGGLSETQYF	TGCGCCAGCAGCTTGGCCGGCGGACTATCGGAGACCCAGTACTTC
NA	once	TRBJ2-5	TRBV2	CASSDGGPDTQYF	TGTGCCAGCAGTGACGGGGGGCCGGACACCCAGTACTTC
NA	NA	TRBJ2-2	TRBV7-2	CASSLYSGSTGELFF	TGTGCCAGCAGCCTATACTCAGGGTCCACCGGGGAGCTGTTTTTT
NA	NA	TRBJ1-1	TRBV27	CASSLYPENTEAFF	TGTGCCAGCAGTTTATACCCAGAGAACACTGAAGCTTTCTTT
TRBD1	few	TRBJ2-7	TRBV4-1	CASSHTGGTPSYEQYF	TGCGCCAGCAGCCACACAGGGGGCACTCCATCCTACGAGCAGTACTTC
NA	NA	TRBJ1-2	TRBV27	CASSSFREVGYTF	TGTGCCAGCAGTTCTTTCAGGGAGGTTGGCTACACCTTC
NA	NA	TRBJ2-4	TRBV5-1	CASSLEGRPMDIQYF	TGCGCCAGCAGCTTGGAGGGGAGACCTATGGACATTCAGTACTTC
TRBD1	NA	TRBJ1-5	TRBV7-9	CASSYTLGQGGNSNQPQHF	TGTGCCAGCAGCTACACATTGGGGCAGGGGGGGAATAGCAATCAGCCCCAGCATTTT
NA	few	TRBJ1-4	TRBV7-8	CASSLLGGEGEKLFF	TGTGCCAGCAGCCTCCTCGGGGGGGAAGGTGAAAAACTGTTTTTT
TRBD1	NA	TRBJ1-2	TRBV5-4	CASSTDRDRAYGYTF	TGTGCCAGCAGCACCGACCGGGACAGGGCCTATGGCTACACCTTC
TRBD1	NA	TRBJ2-7	TRBV7-2	CASSSRGQGRYEQYF	TGTGCCAGCAGCTCCCGCGGACAGGGAAGGTACGAGCAGTACTTC
NA	NA	TRBJ2-7	TRBV6-5	CASSYRQGYEQYF	TGTGCCAGCAGTTACCGGCAGGGGTACGAGCAGTACTTC
NA	NA	TRBJ1-3	TRBV18	CASSPYGSLSGNTIYF	TGTGCCAGCTCACCGTATGGCAGCCTCTCTGGAAACACCATATATTTT
NA	few	TRBJ2-7	TRBV10-2	CASSDFYEQYF	TGCGCCAGCAGTGATTTCTACGAGCAGTACTTC
NA	NA	TRBJ1-1	TRBV6-5	CASSPRRGSTEAFF	TGTGCCAGCAGCCCCCGTAGGGGGTCAACTGAAGCTTTCTTT
TRBD1	NA	TRBJ1-1	TRBV10-1	CASSEFQGASNTEAFF	TGCGCCAGCAGTGAGTTTCAGGGGGCGTCAAACACTGAAGCTTTCTTT
NA	few	TRBJ1-6	TRBV28	CASSMPGQYNSPLHF	TGTGCCAGCAGTATGCCCGGCCAGTATAATTCACCCCTCCACTTT
NA	NA	TRBJ1-1	TRBV15	CATSRDIRRNTEAFF	TGTGCCACCAGCAGAGATATTAGGAGGAACACTGAAGCTTTCTTT
TRBD1	once	TRBJ1-2	TRBV28	CASSAGQDLYGYTF	TGTGCCAGCAGTGCCGGACAGGACCTCTATGGCTACACCTTC
TRBD1	NA	TRBJ1-5	TRBV28	CASSSNRGPNQPQHF	TGTGCCAGCAGTTCAAACAGGGGGCCCAATCAGCCCCAGCATTTT
TRBD2	once	TRBJ2-1	TRBV3-1/TRBV3-2	CASSPRRTSGRLNEQFF	TGTGCCAGCAGCCCAAGAAGGACTAGCGGGAGATTAAATGAGCAGTTCTTC
NA	NA	TRBJ1-2	TRBV7-6	CASSLGQSYGYTF	TGTGCCAGCAGCTTAGGCCAGAGCTATGGCTACACCTTC
NA	medium-sized	TRBJ1-6	TRBV4-3	CASSQDRQDLNSPLHF	TGCGCCAGCAGCCAAGACCGGCAGGACTTAAATTCACCCCTCCACTTT
TRBD1	NA	TRBJ1-2	TRBV16	CASSRLSGTGGYGYTF	TGTGCCAGCAGCCGTCTCTCCGGGACAGGGGGCTATGGCTACACCTTC
NA	NA	TRBJ1-2	TRBV5-1	CASSGPPGDRYGYTF	TGCGCCAGCAGCGGCCCGCCAGGCGATAGATATGGCTACACCTTC
TRBD2	NA	TRBJ2-1	TRBV5-1	CVSHGTSGYNEQFF	TGCGTCTCACACGGGACTAGCGGCTACAATGAGCAGTTCTTC